This TCR beta chain was profiled in a study of blood T cell repertoires in COVID-19. Germline loops: CDR1 SNHLY, CDR2 FYNNEI. The CDR3 is 14 residues long. Trimming took off 6 bases at V and 0 bases at J, with 11 bases between the two ends. Produced via immunoSEQ multiplex PCR; TCRdb's table is partial and in-frame only. Of 110,000 or so clones detected, around 77% appear once; the ten largest clones hold approximately 8%. The TCR sequence derives from a human donor in a cohort sampled during active COVID-19. The material sequenced was peripheral blood. The chain has TRBV2 and TRBJ1-1; D may be TRBD1 (5 bases). CDR3 DNA sequence: TGTGCCAGCAGGAGTAAACAGGTGAACACTGAAGCTTTCTTT. Its protein product is CASRSKQVNTEAFF.